Listed here are 21 T cell receptor beta chains from one sample, sequenced in a study of tumor and adjacent non-tumor tissue in lung cancer (dated by TCRdb to 2016 to 2018). Bulk unsorted tissue served as the source for RNA extraction, and RNA quality was assessed using a NanoDrop ND-1000 and an Agilent 2100. The library was built by means of multiplex PCR. Sequencing took place on an Illumina HiSeq 2500. TCRbeta libraries were constructed through three rounds of nested PCR with primers (Table S4) according to protocols modified from ARM-PCR. TCRdb handled the public reads itself, with Q25 trimming in fastp and clone calling in MiXCR, and kept productive beta chains. Every entry covers one CDR3 protein and lists the most common genes and DNA from its rows. For this sample the table gives approximately 120,000 distinct CDR3 sequences, of which more than 70% were detected only once. In total, the top ten clones hold around 37% of the sample.

The sample taken for sequencing was lung tumor tissue. The receptor set was obtained from a woman aged 55-69 years with non-small cell lung cancer.

Concerning this clonotype: One end of the junction fails to match germline, which may point to a read error. This chain joins TRBV10-3 and TRBJ2-1; no definite D call. The CDR3 has 16 residues. The V gene's germline CDR1 is ENHRY and CDR2 SYGVKD. The CDR3 sequence is CVISDRTPFSYNEQFF. CDR3 DNA: TGTGTCATCAGTGACCGGACCCCCTTCTCCTACAATGAACAGTTCTTC.

Only one count was recorded for this clonotype. J is TRBJ1-5 and V is TRBV12-3 or TRBV12-4; D unclear. The CDR3 consists of 16 residues. Between the trimmed V and J ends, which lost 7 bases and 4 bases, there was a span of 20 bases. As DNA, the CDR3 is TGTGCCAGCATTCTCTCGGGGAGCGGGCGTAATCAGCCCCAGCATTTT. Protein: CASILSGSGRNQPQHF.

As to this clonotype: Relative to the germline gene, one junction end is altered; a read error may explain this. The rearrangement joins TRBV11-2 to TRBJ1-1, with D possibly TRBD1 on 5 matching bases. CDR1 and CDR2 (germline): SGHAT, FQNNGV. The CDR3 sequence is 15 residues long. In DNA, the CDR3 is TGTGCCAGCAGCCCTTGGGACGGCCACTACACTGAAGTTTTCTTT. Translation: CASSPWDGHYTEVFF. Full variable domain (rest looked up from reference TRBV11-2 and TRBJ1-1): EAGVAQSPRYKIIEKRQSVAFWCNPISGHATLYWYQQILGQGPKLLIQFQNNGVVDDSQLPKDRFSAERLKGVDSTLKIQPAKLEDSAVYLCASSPWDGHYTEVFFGQGTRLTVV.

As for this clonotype: This sequence may be a read error, since a much larger clone differs from it by one base. The chain couples TRBV6-6 to TRBJ2-3; the D is unclear. Germline CDR1 and CDR2: MNHNY and SVGAGI (reference sequence). The CDR3 extends over 12 amino acids. The germline V and J ends were trimmed by 5 bases and 5 bases, with 8 bases remaining between them. In DNA, the CDR3 is TGTGCCAGCAGTCACGAGGTAGATACGCAGTATTTT. Its translation is CASSHEVDTQYF.

As regards this clonotype: The CDR3 carries no conserved terminal phenylalanine or tryptophan, so it likely arises from a read error. The chain is built from TRBV20-1 and TRBJ1-5; TRBD1 is a possible D gene (6 bases). V gave up 6 bases and J gave up 6 bases, with 12 bases separating them. The CDR3 has 12 amino acids. The germline CDR1 and CDR2 sequences are DFQATT and SNEGSKA (reference sequence). CDR3 sequence reads: CSAGRRGQPQHL. CDR3 in DNA: TGCAGTGCAGGCCGCAGGGGTCAGCCCCAGCATCTT.

Turning to this clonotype: With a much larger clone just one base away, this may be a read error. The rearrangement links TRBV20-1 to TRBJ2-7, with TRBD2 matching 7 bases. This CDR3 has 13 residues. Trimming took 5 bases from V and 2 from J; bases not matched to a gene: 6. Looked up from germline, CDR1 is DFQATT and CDR2 is SNEGSKA (reference sequence). In DNA form, the CDR3 reads TGCAGTGCTCCCAAGCGGGGAACCTACGAGCAGTACTTC. It translates to CSAPKRGTYEQYF.

This clonotype has only one observation. A much larger clonotype is one base distant, so this may be a read error. V and J are TRBV4-3 and TRBJ2-2; 10 nucleotides agree with TRBD2. V trimming: 2 bases; J trimming: 2 bases; junction bases outside the gene matches: 8. Germline CDR1 LGHNA, CDR2 YSLEER. The CDR3 totals 18 residues. The DNA of the CDR3 is TGCGCCAGCAGCCAATATGTAGCGGGGGGACATAACACCGGGGAGCTGTTTTTT. Translation gives CASSQYVAGGHNTGELFF.

This chain joins TRBV6-6 and TRBJ2-3; D not certain. The germline V gene has CDR1 MNHNY and CDR2 SVGAGI (reference sequence). The CDR3 spans 11 residues. Trimming pared 10 bases from V and 6 bases from J, leaving 11 bases between. As DNA, the CDR3 is TGTGCCACCAGCTATATGGATACGCAGTATTTT. Encoded protein: CATSYMDTQYF.

As concerns this clonotype: The junction departs from germline at one end; a sequencing error may be responsible. CDR3 in amino acids: CASRKGLARRNEQFF. The CDR3 nucleotides are TGTGCCAGCAGAAAAGGGCTAGCGAGACGGAATGAGCAATTCTTC. The chain joins TRBV6-6 to TRBJ2-1; a possible D gene is TRBD2 (6 bases). The length of the CDR3 is 15 residues. Germline V CDR1 and CDR2: MNHNY, SVGAGI (reference sequence).

Remarks on this clonotype: This clone may be a read error of a much larger clone one base away. V gene TRBV6-2 or TRBV6-3 combines with J gene TRBJ2-7; TRBD2 matches 11 bases. Germline V gene lookup returns CDR1 MNHEY and CDR2 SVGEGT. The CDR3 extends over 15 amino acids. CDR3 nucleotides: TGTGCCAGCCATAGCGGGGGGGCGATCTTCTACGGGCAGTACTTC. Translating it yields CASHSGGAIFYGQYF.

Worth noting for this clonotype: One end of the junction fails to match germline, which may point to a read error. In DNA, the CDR3 is TGTGCCAACAGTCTCGCTTCAGCGGGAGAGACCCAGTGCTTC. It codes for CANSLASAGETQCF. The chain couples TRBV28 to TRBJ2-5; 8 nucleotides align to TRBD2. The CDR3 is 14 residues long. Per germline, CDR1 MDHEN and CDR2 SYDVKM.

This sequence joins TRBV3-1 and TRBJ1-1, with 7 nucleotides matching TRBD1. The CDR3 is 15 amino acids. Germline-derived CDR1 and CDR2 are LGHDT and YNNKEL (reference sequence). V lost 5 bases and J lost 2; bases outside the gene matches: 8. CDR3 nucleotides: TGTGCCAGCAGCGCCTCCGGGACAGTAAACACTGAAGCTTTCTTT. This translates into CASSASGTVNTEAFF.

The chain employs TRBV28 and TRBJ1-1; D is perhaps TRBD1 (6 bases). The V gene lost 4 bases and the J gene lost 5 bases, with 17 bases spanning the gap. The CDR3 spans 15 residues. CDR1 MDHEN and CDR2 SYDVKM come from the germline V gene. CDR3 sequence: CASSSGAGNLTEAFF. In DNA, the CDR3 is TGTGCCAGCAGTTCAGGGGCAGGGAACTTAACTGAAGCTTTCTTT.

Details on this clonotype: One end of the junction fails to match germline, which may point to a read error. This sequence joins TRBV29-1 and TRBJ1-2; D is unresolved. This CDR3 is 12 amino acids long. Germline V gene data show CDR1 as SQVTM and CDR2 as ANQGSEA. Here the CDR3 DNA reads TGCATCGTTGTTGAGGGAAGCTATGGCTACACCTTC. Amino acid sequence: CIVVEGSYGYTF.

The V gene is TRBV7-9, the J gene TRBJ1-1, with 7 bases aligning to TRBD1. From germline, CDR1 is SEHNR and CDR2 FQNEAQ (reference sequence). This CDR3 contains 13 residues. The J segment lost 1 base and the V segment lost 4 bases, leaving 0 bases of the junction unmatched. Here the CDR3 DNA reads TGTGCCAGCAGCTCAGGGGGGAACACTGAAGCTTTCTTT. Amino acid sequence: CASSSGGNTEAFF.

Regarding this clonotype: A clone one base away is much larger, so this may be a read error. This CDR3 is missing its conserved last phenylalanine or tryptophan, likely due to a read error. V and J are TRBV4-3 and TRBJ1-2, with D possibly matching TRBD1 (6 bases). The germline V gene encodes CDR1 LGHNA and CDR2 YSLEER. V lost 0 bases and J 4 bases, leaving 18 bases between the germline ends. The CDR3 contains 17 residues. The CDR3 here is CASSQDVRQGQLYGYTL. Here the CDR3 DNA reads TGCGCCAGCAGCCAAGACGTACGCCAGGGGCAACTCTATGGCTACACCTTG.

The chain has TRBV11-2 and TRBJ2-7; the D is unclear. Germline loops: CDR1 SGHAT, CDR2 FQNNGV. This CDR3 is built from 14 residues. V lost 7 bases and J 4 bases, leaving 17 bases between the germline ends. Here the CDR3 DNA reads TGTGCCAGCAATTGGGATCGCGGACGATACGAGCAGTACTTC. Translating gives CASNWDRGRYEQYF.

Concerning this clonotype itself: Possible read error: a much larger clone is one base away. The chain carries TRBV20-1 and TRBJ2-7; TRBD1 or TRBD2 may be the D gene (6 bases each). The CDR3 totals 12 residues. CDR1 is DFQATT, CDR2 SNEGSKA, per germline (reference sequence). This CDR3 is CSARRGAYEHYF. The CDR3 nucleotides read TGCAGTGCTAGAAGGGGGGCCTACGAGCATTACTTC.

As regards this clonotype: This may come from a read error, since a much larger clone is one base off. The rearrangement links TRBV20-1 to TRBJ2-3, with 11 bases matching TRBD2. V was pared by 5 bases and J by 1 base, with 8 bases of the junction left unmatched. CDR3 length: 16 residues. Germline CDR1 is DFQATT and CDR2 is SNEGSKA (reference sequence). The CDR3 bases are TGCAGTGCTGTCGTTAGCGGGAGGGTGGGCACAGATACGCAGTATTTT. Its translation: CSAVVSGRVGTDTQYF.

This clonotype appeared a single time. V and J are TRBV4-1 and TRBJ2-1; the match to TRBD2 covers 8 bases. The CDR3 covers 16 residues. Germline CDR1 reads MGHRA; CDR2 reads YSYEKL. V lost 6 bases and J lost 6; bases outside the gene matches: 13. The DNA for the CDR3 is TGCGCCAGCAGTCGCCCAGCTACCGGGAGGGCCAATGAGCAGTTCTTC. Protein product: CASSRPATGRANEQFF.

This clonotype was counted ten times or more. V gene TRBV20-1 combines with J gene TRBJ2-5, with D tentatively TRBD2 (6 bases). The CDR3 extends over 13 amino acids. The germline gives CDR1 DFQATT, CDR2 SNEGSKA (reference sequence). V lost 4 bases, J lost 4 bases, and 13 bases lay in between. CDR3: CSATSAGGETQYF. As DNA, the CDR3 is TGCAGTGCTACATCAGCGGGTGGAGAGACCCAGTACTTC.